Presented here are 14 T cell receptor beta chains from one specimen sequenced in a study of blood T cell repertoires in COVID-19. Profiling relied on immunoSEQ multiplex PCR, and the TCRdb table lists in-frame clones only, not all of them. The sample yields 200,000 to 250,000 clones, around 84% seen once. Sequencing was done on a sample of peripheral blood. These receptors were collected from a man in his thirties or forties with active or convalescent COVID-19.

This rearrangement joins TRBV7-2 to TRBJ1-6; TRBD1 might be the D (5 bases). CDR3 size: 15 residues. V lost 5 bases to trimming and J lost 8 bases, with 16 bases between them. CDR1 is SGHTA, CDR2 FQGNSA, per germline. As DNA, the CDR3 is TGTGCCAGCAGCCTTAGGCCAGGGAACGATTCACCCCTCCACTTT. Translating it yields CASSLRPGNDSPLHF.

The chain combines TRBV12-3 or TRBV12-4 with TRBJ1-2; a weak D match, TRBD1 (5 bases). V lost 8 bases to trimming and J lost 0 bases, with 7 bases between them. The CDR3 loop spans 12 amino acids. The CDR3 bases are TGTGCCAGCGAGACAGCTAACTATGGCTACACCTTC. Amino acid sequence: CASETANYGYTF.

The chain combines TRBV6-4 with TRBJ2-6; weak D call: TRBD2 (6 bases). Germline values: CDR1 MRHNA, CDR2 SNTAGT. V dropped 5 bases and J dropped 4 bases, with 15 bases sitting between them. The CDR3 has 16 amino acids. The CDR3 DNA follows: TGTGCCAGCAGTCCCTCGGCCGCGGGGGGGGCCAACGTCCTGACTTTC. Protein sequence: CASSPSAAGGANVLTF.

The chain links TRBV18 to TRBJ1-1, with D possibly being TRBD1 (6 bases). V lost 4 bases and J lost 4, with 19 bases in between. Germline V gene sequence: CDR1 KGHSH, CDR2 LQKENI. CDR3 length equals 16 residues. The CDR3 nucleotides are TGTGCCAGCTCACAACCCCGGTCAAGGGGGTCCACTGAAGCTTTCTTT. It translates to CASSQPRSRGSTEAFF.

This chain links TRBV4-3 with TRBJ2-2; 9 positions agree with TRBD2. Per germline, CDR1 LGHNA and CDR2 YSLEER. Trimming cost V 0 bases and J 6 bases; bases outside gene matches: 8. This CDR3 has 17 amino acids. The CDR3 protein is CASSQDRGTSFAGELFF. The CDR3 nucleotides read TGCGCCAGCAGCCAAGATCGCGGGACTAGCTTCGCCGGGGAGCTGTTTTTT.

This sequence joins TRBV5-4 and TRBJ2-7; D might be TRBD1 (6 bases). The CDR3 is 14 amino acids. Germline V lookup: CDR1 SGHNT, CDR2 YYREEE (reference sequence). V was trimmed by 3 bases and J by 4 bases, leaving 14 bases between them. The chain's CDR3 is CASSSDRPPYEQYF. CDR3 sequence (DNA): TGTGCCAGCAGCTCCGACAGGCCCCCATACGAGCAGTACTTC.

V gene TRBV24-1 combines with J gene TRBJ1-1, with D perhaps matching TRBD1 (5 bases). The CDR3 spans 12 residues. V lost 5 bases and J lost 4, with 7 bases in between. Germline CDR1 reads KGHDR; CDR2 reads SFDVKD. The CDR3 bases are TGTGCCACCAGTGTCGACAGCACTGAAGCTTTCTTT. It yields the protein CATSVDSTEAFF.

The chain recombines TRBV5-4 with TRBJ2-1; 9 bases agree with TRBD1. The CDR3 has 14 residues. CDR1 is SGHNT, CDR2 YYREEE, per germline (reference sequence). J lost 7 bases, V lost 3 bases, and 5 bases had no gene match. CDR3 bases: TGTGCCAGCAGCTCCAGGACAGGGGCGAATGAGCAGTTCTTC. This sequence encodes CASSSRTGANEQFF.

The V gene is TRBV7-8, the J gene TRBJ1-2, with 7 bases that match TRBD1. Germline CDR1 SGHVS, CDR2 FQNEAQ. CDR3 length: 15 amino acids. The ends lost 5 bases at V and 4 bases at J; junction bases unmatched: 10. The CDR3 sequence is CASSLNRGGSYGYTF. The DNA of the CDR3 is TGTGCCAGCAGCCTCAACAGGGGCGGCTCCTATGGCTACACCTTC.

The V gene is TRBV19, the J gene TRBJ1-2, with a weak D call TRBD1 (6 bases). V lost 9 bases and J lost 4, with 15 bases in between. The CDR3 runs 13 residues. From germline, CDR1 is LNHDA and CDR2 SQIVND (reference sequence). DNA for the CDR3: TGTGCCAGCTCAAATGGGGGGGCCTATGGCTACACCTTC. Translated, it gives CASSNGGAYGYTF.

V and J are TRBV30 and TRBJ1-1; D possibly corresponds to TRBD1 (6 bases). V lost 5 bases to trimming and J lost 1 base, with 11 bases between them. Looked up from germline, CDR1 is GTSNPN and CDR2 is SVGIG (reference sequence). The CDR3 consists of 13 residues. CDR3: CAWGTGKNTEAFF. The CDR3 DNA reads TGTGCCTGGGGAACAGGGAAGAACACTGAAGCTTTCTTT.

This chain joins TRBV9 and TRBJ2-7; D possibly corresponds to TRBD2 (5 bases). Trimming took off 7 bases at V and 0 bases at J, with 11 bases between the two ends. Germline CDR1 reads SGDLS; CDR2 reads YYNGEE. CDR3 length: 13 amino acids. The CDR3, as DNA: TGTGCCAGCTCCTCGGGGAGCTCCTACGAGCAGTACTTC. Translating gives CASSSGSSYEQYF.

This chain links TRBV5-1 with TRBJ2-7; D is uncertain. Trimming left V 5 bases short and J 1 base short, with 10 bases between. The CDR3 length is 13 residues. Germline values: CDR1 SGHRS, CDR2 YFSETQ. The chain's CDR3 is CASSETSSYEQYF. In DNA, the CDR3 is TGCGCCAGCAGTGAGACTTCTTCCTACGAGCAGTACTTC.

The chain joins TRBV12-3 or TRBV12-4 to TRBJ1-2; D unclear. V gave up 2 bases and J gave up 8 bases, with 12 bases separating them. This CDR3 is built from 13 residues. CDR3 in amino acids: CASSLFAGAGYTF. CDR3 DNA: TGTGCCAGCAGTTTATTTGCCGGAGCAGGCTACACCTTC.